This T cell receptor (beta chain) was profiled in a study of blood T cells in healthy people across ages. General study findings and limits: Since the PBMCs were unsorted, naive and antigen-experienced cells could not be conclusively compared. Calculation of diversity from one million T cells yielded estimates considered to be underestimates. Nothing was known about donor CMV status, and this possibly confounded expanded clonotype changes.

This clonotype was observed a few times. Antigen: not known. Trimming removed 1 base from V and 5 bases from J, with 10 bases in between. The CDR3 runs 14 residues. Germline-derived CDR1 and CDR2 are SGHRS and YFSETQ. Investigators took approximately 10 milliliters of peripheral blood from every donor. Primed by a sample-barcoded 5' primer and a J-beta primer mix, a second PCR proceeded for 7 to 11 cycles. TCRdb reanalysed the 5' RACE reads using MiXCR and keeps one entry per CDR3 protein. The data show more than 1.4 million distinct CDR3 sequences, approximately 38% seen once. Sequences were obtained from blood. The J gene is TRBJ1-5, the V gene TRBV5-1, with D perhaps matching TRBD1 (6 bases). The sequence derives from a woman aged 18-29 years in good health. CDR3 DNA: TGCGCCAGCAGCTTGTACGGGGGCGATCAGCCCCAGCATTTT. As protein: CASSLYGGDQPQHF.